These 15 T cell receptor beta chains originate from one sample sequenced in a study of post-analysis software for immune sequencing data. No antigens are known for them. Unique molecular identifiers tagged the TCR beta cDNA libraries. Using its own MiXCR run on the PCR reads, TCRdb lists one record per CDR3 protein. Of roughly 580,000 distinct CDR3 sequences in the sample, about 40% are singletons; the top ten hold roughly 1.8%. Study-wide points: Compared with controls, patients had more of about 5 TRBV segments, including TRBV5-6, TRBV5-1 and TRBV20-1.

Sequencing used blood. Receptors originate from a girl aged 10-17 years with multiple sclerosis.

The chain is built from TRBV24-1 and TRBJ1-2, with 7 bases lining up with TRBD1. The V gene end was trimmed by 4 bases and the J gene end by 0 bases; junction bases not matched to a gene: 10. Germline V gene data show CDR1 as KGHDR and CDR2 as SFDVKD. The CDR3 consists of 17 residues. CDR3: CATSETGTVEANYGYTF. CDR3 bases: TGTGCCACCAGTGAAACCGGGACAGTTGAAGCTAACTATGGCTACACCTTC.

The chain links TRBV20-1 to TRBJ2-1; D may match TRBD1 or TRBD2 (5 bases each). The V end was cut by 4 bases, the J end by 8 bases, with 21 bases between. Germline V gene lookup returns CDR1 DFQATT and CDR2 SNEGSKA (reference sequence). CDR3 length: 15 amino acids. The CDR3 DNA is TGCAGTGCTACTGACCCCGGGGCCCGGACATATGAGCAGTTCTTC. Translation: CSATDPGARTYEQFF.

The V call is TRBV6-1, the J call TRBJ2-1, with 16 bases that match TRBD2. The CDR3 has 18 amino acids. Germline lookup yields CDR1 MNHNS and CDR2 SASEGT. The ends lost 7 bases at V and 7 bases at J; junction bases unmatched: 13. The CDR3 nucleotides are TGTGCCAGCATCTTCACCGGGACTAGCGGGAGGGCGCGGAATGAGCAGTTCTTC. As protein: CASIFTGTSGRARNEQFF.

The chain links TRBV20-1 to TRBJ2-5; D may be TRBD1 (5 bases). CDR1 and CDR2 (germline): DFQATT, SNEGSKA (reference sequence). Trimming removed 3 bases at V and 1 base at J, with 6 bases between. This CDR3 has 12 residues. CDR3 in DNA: TGCAGTGCTAGTAGGGGCCAAGAGACCCAGTACTTC. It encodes CSASRGQETQYF.

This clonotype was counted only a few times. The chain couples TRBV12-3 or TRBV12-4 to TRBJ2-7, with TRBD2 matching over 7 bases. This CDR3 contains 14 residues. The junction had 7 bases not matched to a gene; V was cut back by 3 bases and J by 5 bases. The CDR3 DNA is TGTGCCAGCAGTTTCTTGGCGGGAGAAAACGAGCAGTACTTC. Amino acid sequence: CASSFLAGENEQYF.

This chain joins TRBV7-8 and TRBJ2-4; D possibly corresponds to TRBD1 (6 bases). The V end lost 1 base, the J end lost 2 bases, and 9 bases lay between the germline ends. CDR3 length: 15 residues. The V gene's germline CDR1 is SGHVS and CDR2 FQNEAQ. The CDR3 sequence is CASSLGTGTKNIQYF. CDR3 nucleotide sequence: TGTGCCAGCAGCTTAGGAACAGGGACCAAAAACATTCAGTACTTC.

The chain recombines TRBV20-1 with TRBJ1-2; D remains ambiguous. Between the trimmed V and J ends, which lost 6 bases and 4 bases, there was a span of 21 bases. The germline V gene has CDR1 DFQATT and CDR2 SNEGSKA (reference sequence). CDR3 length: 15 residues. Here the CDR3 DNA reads TGCAGTGCCCTCCCGATTGGGGTGGGAATCTATGGCTACACCTTC. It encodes CSALPIGVGIYGYTF.

Written as DNA, the CDR3 is TGTGCCAGCAGCTTTGATCCGAAGGGATCGGCTTATGGGCATGAGCAGTTCTTC. Its translation is CASSFDPKGSAYGHEQFF. This sequence joins TRBV12-1 and TRBJ2-1. TRBV12-1 is a pseudogene segment. The CDR3 is 18 amino acids.

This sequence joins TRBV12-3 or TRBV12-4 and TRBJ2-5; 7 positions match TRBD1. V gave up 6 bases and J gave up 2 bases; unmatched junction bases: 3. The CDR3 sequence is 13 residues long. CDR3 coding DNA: TGTGCCAGCAGGTTGACAGGGCAAGAGACCCAGTACTTC. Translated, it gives CASRLTGQETQYF.

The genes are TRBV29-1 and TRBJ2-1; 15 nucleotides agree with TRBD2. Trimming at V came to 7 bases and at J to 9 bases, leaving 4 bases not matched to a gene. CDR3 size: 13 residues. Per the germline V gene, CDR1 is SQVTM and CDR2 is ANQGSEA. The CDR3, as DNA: TGCAGCGCGGGACTAGCGGGGGGAAGTGAGCAGTTCTTC. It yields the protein CSAGLAGGSEQFF.

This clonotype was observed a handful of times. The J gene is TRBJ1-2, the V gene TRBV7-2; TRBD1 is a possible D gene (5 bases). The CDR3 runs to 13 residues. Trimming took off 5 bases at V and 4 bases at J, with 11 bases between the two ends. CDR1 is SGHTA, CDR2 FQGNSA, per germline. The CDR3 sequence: CASSRTTAYGYTF. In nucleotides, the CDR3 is TGTGCCAGCAGCCGGACAACCGCCTATGGCTACACCTTC.

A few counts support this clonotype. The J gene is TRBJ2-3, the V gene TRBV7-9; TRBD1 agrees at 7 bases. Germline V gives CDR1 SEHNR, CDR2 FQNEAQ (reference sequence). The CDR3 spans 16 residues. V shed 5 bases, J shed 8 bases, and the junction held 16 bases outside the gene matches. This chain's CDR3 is CASSKSGQTRTGTQYF. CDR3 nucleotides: TGTGCCAGCAGCAAATCGGGACAGACCCGCACGGGTACGCAGTATTTT.

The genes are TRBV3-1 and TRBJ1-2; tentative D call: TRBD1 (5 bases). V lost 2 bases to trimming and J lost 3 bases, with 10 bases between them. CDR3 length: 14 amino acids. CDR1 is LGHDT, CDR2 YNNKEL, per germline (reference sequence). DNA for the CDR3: TGTGCCAGCAGCCAACTTGCCAGGGACTATGGCTACACCTTC. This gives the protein CASSQLARDYGYTF.

The CDR3 is CSARWRGYYEQYF. CDR3 DNA: TGCAGTGCTAGATGGAGGGGTTACTACGAGCAGTACTTC. The rearrangement links TRBV20-1 to TRBJ2-7; D is perhaps TRBD2 (6 bases). Germline values: CDR1 DFQATT, CDR2 SNEGSKA (reference sequence). Trimming cost V 2 bases and J 3 bases, with 11 bases left between them. This CDR3 region has 13 residues.

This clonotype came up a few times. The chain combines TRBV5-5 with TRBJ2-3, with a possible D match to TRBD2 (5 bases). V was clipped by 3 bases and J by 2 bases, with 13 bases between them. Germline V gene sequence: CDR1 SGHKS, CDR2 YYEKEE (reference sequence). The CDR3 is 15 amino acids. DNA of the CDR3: TGTGCCAGCAGCTGGAAAAGCGGTTTCACAGATACGCAGTATTTT. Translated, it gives CASSWKSGFTDTQYF.